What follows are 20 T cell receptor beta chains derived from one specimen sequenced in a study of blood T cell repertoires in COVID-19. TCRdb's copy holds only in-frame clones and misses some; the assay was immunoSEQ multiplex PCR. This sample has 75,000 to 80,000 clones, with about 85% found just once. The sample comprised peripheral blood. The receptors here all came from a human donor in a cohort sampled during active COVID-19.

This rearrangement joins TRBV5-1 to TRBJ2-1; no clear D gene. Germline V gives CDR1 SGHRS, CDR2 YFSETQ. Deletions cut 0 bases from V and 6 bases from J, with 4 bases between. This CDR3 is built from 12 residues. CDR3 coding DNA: TGCGCCAGCAGCTTGGGGAGCAATGAGCAGTTCTTC. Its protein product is CASSLGSNEQFF.

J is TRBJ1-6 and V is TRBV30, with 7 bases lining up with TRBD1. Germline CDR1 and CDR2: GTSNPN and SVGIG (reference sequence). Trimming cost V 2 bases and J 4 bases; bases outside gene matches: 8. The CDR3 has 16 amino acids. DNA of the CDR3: TGTGCCTGGAGTCTCCAGGGGGACCCATATAATTCACCCCTCCACTTT. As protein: CAWSLQGDPYNSPLHF.

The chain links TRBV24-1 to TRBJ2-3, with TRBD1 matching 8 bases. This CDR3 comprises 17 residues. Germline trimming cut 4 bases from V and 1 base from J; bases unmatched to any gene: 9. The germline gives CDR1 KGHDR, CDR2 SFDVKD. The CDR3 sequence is CATSETIPGQGTDTQYF. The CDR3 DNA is TGTGCCACCAGTGAAACCATTCCGGGACAGGGCACAGATACGCAGTATTTT.

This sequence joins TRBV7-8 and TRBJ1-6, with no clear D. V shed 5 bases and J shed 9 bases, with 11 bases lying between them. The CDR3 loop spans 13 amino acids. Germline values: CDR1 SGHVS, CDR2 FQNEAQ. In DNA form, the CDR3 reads TGTGCCAGCAGCCCCGAATTGGCTTCACCCCTCCACTTT. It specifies CASSPELASPLHF.

CDR3 DNA sequence: TGTGCCAGCAGCGCCCCCGGGAGCTCCTACAATGAGCAGTTCTTC. Translated, it gives CASSAPGSSYNEQFF. The rearrangement uses TRBV9 and TRBJ2-1; D is perhaps TRBD2 (6 bases). Germline V gene lookup returns CDR1 SGDLS and CDR2 YYNGEE. The CDR3 contains 15 residues. The V and J ends lost 3 bases and 0 bases respectively, with 10 bases between them.

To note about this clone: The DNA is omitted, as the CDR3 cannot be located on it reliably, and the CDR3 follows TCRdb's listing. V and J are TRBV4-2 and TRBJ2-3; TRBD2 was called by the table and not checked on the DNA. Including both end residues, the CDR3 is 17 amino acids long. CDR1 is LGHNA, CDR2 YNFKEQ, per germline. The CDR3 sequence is CASSHASGRGGTDTQYF.

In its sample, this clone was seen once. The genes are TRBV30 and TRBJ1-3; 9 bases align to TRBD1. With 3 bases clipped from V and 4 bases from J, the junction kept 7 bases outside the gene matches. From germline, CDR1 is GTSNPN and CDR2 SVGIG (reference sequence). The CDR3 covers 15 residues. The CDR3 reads CAWSQTGTGGNTIYF. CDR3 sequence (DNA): TGTGCCTGGAGCCAAACCGGGACAGGGGGAAACACCATATATTTT.

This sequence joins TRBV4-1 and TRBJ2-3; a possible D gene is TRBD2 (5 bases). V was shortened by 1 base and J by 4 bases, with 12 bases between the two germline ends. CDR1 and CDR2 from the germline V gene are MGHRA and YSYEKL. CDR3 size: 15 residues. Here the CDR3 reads CASSQGRASSDTQYF. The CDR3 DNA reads TGCGCCAGCAGCCAAGGGCGGGCTAGCTCAGATACGCAGTATTTT.

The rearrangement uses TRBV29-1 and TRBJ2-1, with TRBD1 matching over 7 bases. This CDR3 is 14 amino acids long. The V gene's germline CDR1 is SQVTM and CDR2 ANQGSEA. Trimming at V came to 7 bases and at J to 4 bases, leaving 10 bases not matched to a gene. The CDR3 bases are TGCAGCGCTGTCCGACAGGGAACTTACAATGAGCAGTTCTTC. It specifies CSAVRQGTYNEQFF.

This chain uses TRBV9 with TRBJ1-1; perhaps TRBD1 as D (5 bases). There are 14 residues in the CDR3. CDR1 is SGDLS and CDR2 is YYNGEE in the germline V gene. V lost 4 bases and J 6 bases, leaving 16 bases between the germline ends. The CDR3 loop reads CASSSGEGYAEAFF. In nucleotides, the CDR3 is TGTGCCAGCAGCTCGGGAGAGGGGTACGCTGAAGCTTTCTTT.

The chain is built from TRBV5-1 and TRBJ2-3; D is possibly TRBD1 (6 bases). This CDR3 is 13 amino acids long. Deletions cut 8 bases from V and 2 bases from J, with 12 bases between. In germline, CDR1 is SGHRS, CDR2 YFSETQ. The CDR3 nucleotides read TGCGCCAGGAATACAGGGTTCACAGATACGCAGTATTTT. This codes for CARNTGFTDTQYF.

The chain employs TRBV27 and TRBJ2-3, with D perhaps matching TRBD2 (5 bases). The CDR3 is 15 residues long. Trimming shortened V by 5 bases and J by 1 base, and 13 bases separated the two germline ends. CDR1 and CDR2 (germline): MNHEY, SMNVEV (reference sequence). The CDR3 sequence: CASSPRLLGTDTQYF. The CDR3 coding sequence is TGTGCCAGCAGTCCTCGATTACTAGGCACAGATACGCAGTATTTT.

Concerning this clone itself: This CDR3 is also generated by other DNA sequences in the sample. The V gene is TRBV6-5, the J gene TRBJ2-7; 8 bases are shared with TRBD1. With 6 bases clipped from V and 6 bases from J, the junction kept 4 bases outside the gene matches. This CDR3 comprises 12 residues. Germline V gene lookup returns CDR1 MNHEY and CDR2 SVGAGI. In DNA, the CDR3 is TGTGCCAGCAGCCGTACAGGGGGCGAGCAGTACTTC. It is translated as CASSRTGGEQYF.

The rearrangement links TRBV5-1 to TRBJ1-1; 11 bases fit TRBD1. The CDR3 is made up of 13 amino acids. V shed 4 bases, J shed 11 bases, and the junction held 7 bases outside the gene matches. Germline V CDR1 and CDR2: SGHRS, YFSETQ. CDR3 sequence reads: CASSPGQGAGAFF. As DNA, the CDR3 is TGCGCCAGCAGCCCCGGACAGGGGGCGGGGGCTTTCTTT.

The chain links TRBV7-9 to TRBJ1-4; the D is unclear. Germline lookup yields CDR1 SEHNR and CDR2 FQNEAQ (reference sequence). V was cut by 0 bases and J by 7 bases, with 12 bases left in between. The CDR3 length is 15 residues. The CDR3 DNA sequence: TGTGCCAGCAGCTTAGCTGAGGTCCGGGTTGAAAAACTGTTTTTT. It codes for CASSLAEVRVEKLFF.

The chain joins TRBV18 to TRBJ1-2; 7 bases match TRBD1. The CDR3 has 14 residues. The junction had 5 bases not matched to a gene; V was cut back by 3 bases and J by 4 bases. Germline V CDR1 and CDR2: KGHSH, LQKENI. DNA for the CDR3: TGTGCCAGCTCACCTCAGACAGGGTCCTATGGCTACACCTTC. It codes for CASSPQTGSYGYTF.

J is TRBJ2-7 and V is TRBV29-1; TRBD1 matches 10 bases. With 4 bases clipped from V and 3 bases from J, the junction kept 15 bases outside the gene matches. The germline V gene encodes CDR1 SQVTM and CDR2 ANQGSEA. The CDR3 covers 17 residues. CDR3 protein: CSVVSRGGDRGSYEQYF. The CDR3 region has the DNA TGCAGCGTTGTATCAAGAGGTGGGGACAGGGGCAGCTACGAGCAGTACTTC.

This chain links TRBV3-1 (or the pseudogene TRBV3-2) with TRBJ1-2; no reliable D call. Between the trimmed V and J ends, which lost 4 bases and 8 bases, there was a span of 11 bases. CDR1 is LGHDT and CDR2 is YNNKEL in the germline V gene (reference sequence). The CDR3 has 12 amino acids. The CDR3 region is CASSRSGEGYTF. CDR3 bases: TGTGCCAGCAGCCGGTCCGGGGAGGGCTACACCTTC.

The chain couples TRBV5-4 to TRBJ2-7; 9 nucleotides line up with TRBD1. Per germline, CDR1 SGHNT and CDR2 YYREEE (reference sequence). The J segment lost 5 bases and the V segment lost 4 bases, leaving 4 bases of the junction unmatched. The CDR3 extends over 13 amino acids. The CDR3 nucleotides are TGTGCCAGCAGCCTGGACAGGGGCCACGAGCAGTACTTC. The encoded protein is CASSLDRGHEQYF.

CDR3 sequence: CASSSGPLTGTYYEQYF. The DNA for the CDR3 is TGTGCCAGCAGCTCCGGACCCTTGACAGGGACTTACTACGAGCAGTACTTC. The chain joins TRBV11-2 to TRBJ2-7; tentative D call: TRBD1 (7 bases). The CDR3 spans 17 residues. CDR1 and CDR2 (germline): SGHAT, FQNNGV. V lost 4 bases, J lost 3 bases, and 22 bases lay in between.